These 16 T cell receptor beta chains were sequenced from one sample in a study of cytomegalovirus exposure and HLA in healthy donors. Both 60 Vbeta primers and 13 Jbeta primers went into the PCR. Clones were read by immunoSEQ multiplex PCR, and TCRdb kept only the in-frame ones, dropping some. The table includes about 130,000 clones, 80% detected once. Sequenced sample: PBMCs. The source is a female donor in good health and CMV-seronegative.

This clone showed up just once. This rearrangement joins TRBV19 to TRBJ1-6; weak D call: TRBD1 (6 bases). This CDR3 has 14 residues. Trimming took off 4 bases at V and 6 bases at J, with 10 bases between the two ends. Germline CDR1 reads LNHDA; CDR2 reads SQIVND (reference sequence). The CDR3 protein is CASSTGDRNSPLHF. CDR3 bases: TGTGCCAGTAGTACAGGGGATCGTAATTCACCCCTCCACTTT.

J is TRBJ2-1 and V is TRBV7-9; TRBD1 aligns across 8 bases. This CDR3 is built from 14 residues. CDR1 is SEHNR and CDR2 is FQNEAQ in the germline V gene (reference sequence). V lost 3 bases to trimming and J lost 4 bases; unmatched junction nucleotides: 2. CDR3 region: CASSLDRDYNEQFF. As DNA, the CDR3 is TGTGCCAGCAGCTTGGACAGGGATTACAATGAGCAGTTCTTC. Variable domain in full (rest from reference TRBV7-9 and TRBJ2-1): DTGVSQNPRHKITKRGQNVTFRCDPISEHNRLYWYRQTLGQGPEFLTYFQNEAQLEKSRLLSDRFSAERPKGSFSTLEIQRTEQGDSAMYLCASSLDRDYNEQFFGPGTRLTVL.

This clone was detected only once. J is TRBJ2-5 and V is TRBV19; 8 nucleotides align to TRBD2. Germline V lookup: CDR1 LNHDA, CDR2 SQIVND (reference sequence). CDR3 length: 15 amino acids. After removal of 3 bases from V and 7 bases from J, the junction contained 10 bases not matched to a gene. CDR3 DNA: TGTGCCAGTAGTATCCCTAGCGGGCCCACAGTGACCCAGTACTTC. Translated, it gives CASSIPSGPTVTQYF. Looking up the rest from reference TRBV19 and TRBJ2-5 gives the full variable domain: DGGITQSPKYLFRKEGQNVTLSCEQNLNHDAMYWYRQDPGQGLRLIYYSQIVNDFQKGDIAEGYSVSREKKESFPLTVTSAQKNPTAFYLCASSIPSGPTVTQYFGPGTRLLVL.

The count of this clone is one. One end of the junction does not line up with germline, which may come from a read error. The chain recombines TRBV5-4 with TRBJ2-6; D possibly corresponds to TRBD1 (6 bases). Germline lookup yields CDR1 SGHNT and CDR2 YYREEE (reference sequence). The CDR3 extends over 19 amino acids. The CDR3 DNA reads TGTGCCAGCAGCCAAGTAGCCGGACAGATAGTCTCTGGGGCCAACGGCCTGACTTTC. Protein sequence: CASSQVAGQIVSGANGLTF.

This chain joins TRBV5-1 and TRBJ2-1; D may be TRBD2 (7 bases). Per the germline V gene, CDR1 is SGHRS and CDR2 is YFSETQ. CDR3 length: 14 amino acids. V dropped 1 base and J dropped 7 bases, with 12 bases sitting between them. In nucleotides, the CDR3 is TGCGCCAGCAGCTTGTGGGGGGGCCTGAATGAGCAGTTCTTC. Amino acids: CASSLWGGLNEQFF.

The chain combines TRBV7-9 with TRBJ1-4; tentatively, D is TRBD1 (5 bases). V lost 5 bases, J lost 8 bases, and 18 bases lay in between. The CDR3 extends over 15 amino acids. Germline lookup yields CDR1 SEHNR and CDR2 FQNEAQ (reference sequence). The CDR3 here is CASSPLVGAGEKLFF. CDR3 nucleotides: TGTGCCAGCAGCCCGTTGGTAGGGGCTGGGGAAAAACTGTTTTTT.

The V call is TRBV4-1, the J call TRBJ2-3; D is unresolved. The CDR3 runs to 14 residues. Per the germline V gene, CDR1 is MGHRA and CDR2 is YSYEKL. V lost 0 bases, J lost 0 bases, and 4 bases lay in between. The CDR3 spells CASSQEASTDTQYF. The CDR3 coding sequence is TGCGCCAGCAGCCAAGAAGCCAGCACAGATACGCAGTATTTT.

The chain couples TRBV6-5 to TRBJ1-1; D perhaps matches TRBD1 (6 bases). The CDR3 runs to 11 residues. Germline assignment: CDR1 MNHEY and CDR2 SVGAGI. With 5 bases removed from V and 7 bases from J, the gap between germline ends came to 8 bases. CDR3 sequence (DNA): TGTGCCAGCAGTGCGACAGGTGAAGCTTTCTTT. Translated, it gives CASSATGEAFF.

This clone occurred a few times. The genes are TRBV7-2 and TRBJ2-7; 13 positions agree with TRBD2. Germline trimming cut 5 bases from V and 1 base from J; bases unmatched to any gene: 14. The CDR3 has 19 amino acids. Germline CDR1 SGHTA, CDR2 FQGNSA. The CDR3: CASSPSLGLAGAVSYEQYF. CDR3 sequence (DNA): TGTGCCAGCAGCCCATCCCTCGGACTAGCGGGGGCGGTATCCTACGAGCAGTACTTC.

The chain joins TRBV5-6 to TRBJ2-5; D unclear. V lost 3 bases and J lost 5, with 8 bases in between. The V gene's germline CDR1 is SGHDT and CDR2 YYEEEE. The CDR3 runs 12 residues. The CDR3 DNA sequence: TGTGCCAGCAGCTACGAGAGTGAGACCCAGTACTTC. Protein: CASSYESETQYF.

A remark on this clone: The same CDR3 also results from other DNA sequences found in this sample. The CDR3 protein is CASSSDSSGNTIYF. In nucleotides, the CDR3 is TGCGCCAGCAGCTCGGACAGCTCTGGAAACACCATATATTTT. The chain employs TRBV5-1 and TRBJ1-3; TRBD1 is a possible D gene (6 bases). Trimming pared 3 bases from V and 0 bases from J, leaving 7 bases between. Germline V gene sequence: CDR1 SGHRS, CDR2 YFSETQ. CDR3 length: 14 amino acids.

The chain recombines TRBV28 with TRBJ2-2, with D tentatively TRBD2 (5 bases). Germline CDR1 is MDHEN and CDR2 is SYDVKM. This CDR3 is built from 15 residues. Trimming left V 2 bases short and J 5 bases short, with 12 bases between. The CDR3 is CASSLAVRGTGELFF. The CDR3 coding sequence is TGTGCCAGCAGTTTAGCGGTCCGAGGGACCGGGGAGCTGTTTTTT.

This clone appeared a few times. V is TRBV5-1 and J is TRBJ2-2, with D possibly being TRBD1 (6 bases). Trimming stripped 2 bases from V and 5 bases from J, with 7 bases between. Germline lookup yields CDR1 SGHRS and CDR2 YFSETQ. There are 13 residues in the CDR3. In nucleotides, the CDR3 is TGCGCCAGCAGCTTCCAGGGGACCGGGGAGCTGTTTTTT. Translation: CASSFQGTGELFF.

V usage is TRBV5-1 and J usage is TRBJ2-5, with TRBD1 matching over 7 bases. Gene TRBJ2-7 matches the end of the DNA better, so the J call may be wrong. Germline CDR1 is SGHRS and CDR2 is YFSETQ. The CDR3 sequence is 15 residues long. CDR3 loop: CASSLLTGSSYEQYF. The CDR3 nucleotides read TGCGCCAGCAGCTTGTTGACAGGGAGCTCCTACGAGCAGTACTTC.

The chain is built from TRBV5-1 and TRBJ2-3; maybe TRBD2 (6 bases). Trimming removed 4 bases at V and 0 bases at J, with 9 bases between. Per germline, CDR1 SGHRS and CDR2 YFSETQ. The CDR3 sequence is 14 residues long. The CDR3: CASSGGLSTDTQYF. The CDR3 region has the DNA TGCGCCAGCAGCGGGGGACTTAGCACAGATACGCAGTATTTT.

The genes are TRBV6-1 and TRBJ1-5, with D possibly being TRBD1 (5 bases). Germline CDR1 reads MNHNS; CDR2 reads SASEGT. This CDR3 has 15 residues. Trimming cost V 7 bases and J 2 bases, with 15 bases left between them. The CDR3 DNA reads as TGTGCCAGCACCATCCGGGGCGGGGGCAATCAGCCCCAGCATTTT. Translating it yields CASTIRGGGNQPQHF.